Shown below are 15 T cell receptor beta chains from a single sample sequenced in a study of T cell changes during pregnancy in multiple sclerosis. Repertoires were generated with immunoSEQ multiplex PCR, while TCRdb's copy carries only in-frame clones and drops some. The table lists about 100,000 clones, 85% to 95% of them singletons. The source was peripheral blood, collected in the second trimester of pregnancy. The receptors were sampled from a female donor with multiple sclerosis, enrolled in a pregnancy study.

This clone came up once. The chain links TRBV29-1 to TRBJ2-7; D gene unclear. The CDR3 runs 11 residues. CDR1 is SQVTM and CDR2 is ANQGSEA in the germline V gene. The V end lost 5 bases, the J end lost 0 bases, and 5 bases lay between the germline ends. The CDR3 loop reads CSVTYSYEQYF. The CDR3 DNA is TGCAGCGTTACATACTCCTACGAGCAGTACTTC.

CDR3 sequence reads: CASSITTDTQYF. The CDR3 DNA is TGCGCCAGCAGCATAACTACAGATACGCAGTATTTT. The chain links TRBV5-1 to TRBJ2-3; D remains unclear. CDR3 length: 12 amino acids. Germline loops: CDR1 SGHRS, CDR2 YFSETQ. V lost 4 bases and J 3 bases, leaving 6 bases between the germline ends.

This chain links TRBV9 with TRBJ2-1; TRBD1 agrees at 8 bases. Germline V gives CDR1 SGDLS, CDR2 YYNGEE. The trim removed 3 bases at V and 2 bases at J, leaving 10 bases unmatched. CDR3 length equals 17 residues. The CDR3 loop reads CASSAPSGTGAYNEQFF. In nucleotides, the CDR3 is TGTGCCAGCAGCGCGCCCTCCGGGACAGGAGCCTACAATGAGCAGTTCTTC.

This chain links TRBV11-2 with TRBJ2-1, with D tentatively TRBD1 (6 bases). CDR1 SGHAT and CDR2 FQNNGV come from the germline V gene. There are 13 residues in the CDR3. Trimming stripped 5 bases from V and 9 bases from J, with 14 bases between. The CDR3 DNA sequence: TGTGCCAGCAGCCTAAGCAGGGGCGGTGAGCAGTTCTTC. Amino acids: CASSLSRGGEQFF.

This rearrangement joins TRBV18 to TRBJ2-7, with TRBD2 matching 7 bases. The CDR3 sequence is 15 residues long. The germline gives CDR1 KGHSH, CDR2 LQKENI. Trimming removed 0 bases from V and 5 bases from J; junction bases left unmatched: 7. CDR3 amino acids: CASSPPGTTYHEQYF. The CDR3 DNA is TGTGCCAGCTCACCACCGGGGACTACCTACCACGAGCAGTACTTC.

DNA of the CDR3: TGTGCCACCAGCAGTCGGGGGACCAACAATCAGCCCCAGCATTTT. Its translation: CATSSRGTNNQPQHF. The chain employs TRBV15 and TRBJ1-5; TRBD1 is a possible D gene (5 bases). This CDR3 has 15 amino acids. CDR1 LNHNV and CDR2 YYDKDF come from the germline V gene (reference sequence). Trimming removed 3 bases from V and 3 bases from J, with 12 bases in between.

Worth noting for this clone: Other DNA sequences from this sample encode an identical CDR3 as well. This chain joins TRBV5-4 and TRBJ2-5, with 11 nucleotides matching TRBD2. Germline V gene data show CDR1 as SGHNT and CDR2 as YYREEE (reference sequence). This CDR3 has 15 amino acids. The J segment lost 5 bases and the V segment lost 1 base, leaving 4 bases of the junction unmatched. The CDR3 region is CASSLLAGGRETQYF. DNA for the CDR3: TGTGCCAGCAGCTTGCTAGCGGGAGGTCGGGAGACCCAGTACTTC.

The chain employs TRBV6-1 and TRBJ1-5, with D unresolved. Trimming stripped 1 base from V and 3 bases from J, with 10 bases between. Germline assignment: CDR1 MNHNS and CDR2 SASEGT. The CDR3 contains 15 residues. The CDR3 region is CASSEGGAPNQPQHF. CDR3 DNA sequence: TGTGCCAGCAGTGAAGGGGGAGCCCCCAATCAGCCCCAGCATTTT.

J is TRBJ2-7 and V is TRBV5-1; possible D gene TRBD1, 5 bases. Germline V gene sequence: CDR1 SGHRS, CDR2 YFSETQ. The V end was cut by 4 bases, the J end by 3 bases, with 5 bases between. This CDR3 has 11 residues. The CDR3, as DNA: TGCGCCAGCAGCGACAGCTACGAGCAGTACTTC. This gives the protein CASSDSYEQYF.

The rearrangement joins TRBV27 to TRBJ2-1; 13 nucleotides line up with TRBD2. There are 16 residues in the CDR3. V was clipped by 6 bases and J by 6 bases; unmatched bases: 8. Germline V lookup: CDR1 MNHEY, CDR2 SMNVEV (reference sequence). CDR3 sequence (DNA): TGTGCCAGCAGCCCACGGACTAGCGGGAGAAGCAATGAGCAGTTCTTC. Amino acids: CASSPRTSGRSNEQFF.

The V call is TRBV2, the J call TRBJ2-1, with 10 bases identical to TRBD2. Germline assignment: CDR1 SNHLY and CDR2 FYNNEI. The CDR3 consists of 15 residues. J was trimmed by 7 bases and V by 6 bases; bases with no gene match: 9. CDR3 residues: CASSQLAGSGNEQFF. In DNA, the CDR3 is TGTGCCAGCAGCCAACTAGCGGGATCAGGAAATGAGCAGTTCTTC.

The V call is TRBV6-6, the J call TRBJ1-1; D is uncertain. This CDR3 has 10 residues. V was pared by 8 bases and J by 4 bases, with 5 bases between. Germline lookup yields CDR1 MNHNY and CDR2 SVGAGI (reference sequence). CDR3 coding DNA: TGTGCCAGCGGCCCCACTGAAGCTTTCTTT. Amino acid sequence: CASGPTEAFF.

In this sample, this clone turned up a few times. This sequence joins TRBV19 and TRBJ1-5, with D possibly being TRBD1 (5 bases). The length of the CDR3 is 13 residues. V gave up 5 bases and J gave up 3 bases, with 8 bases separating them. Germline lookup yields CDR1 LNHDA and CDR2 SQIVND (reference sequence). The CDR3, as DNA: TGTGCCAGTAGTCAGGGTCACAATCAGCCCCAGCATTTT. Its translation is CASSQGHNQPQHF.

This clone came up once. The chain is built from TRBV7-9 and TRBJ1-2; D unresolved. This CDR3 spans 14 amino acids. Germline V lookup: CDR1 SEHNR, CDR2 FQNEAQ (reference sequence). Trimming took 1 base from V and 4 from J, leaving 10 bases between them. For the CDR3, the DNA is TGTGCCAGCAGCTTAGGGGCAGACACCTATGGCTACACCTTC. This gives the protein CASSLGADTYGYTF. Drawing the rest from reference TRBV7-9 and TRBJ1-2, the complete variable domain is DTGVSQNPRHKITKRGQNVTFRCDPISEHNRLYWYRQTLGQGPEFLTYFQNEAQLEKSRLLSDRFSAERPKGSFSTLEIQRTEQGDSAMYLCASSLGADTYGYTFGSGTRLTVV.

This clone was detected a few times. V and J are TRBV9 and TRBJ1-1; D unresolved. The CDR3 spans 13 residues. The germline V and J ends were trimmed by 4 bases and 4 bases, with 11 bases remaining between them. The germline CDR1 and CDR2 sequences are SGDLS and YYNGEE. The CDR3 sequence: CASSQNIFTEAFF. The CDR3, as DNA: TGTGCCAGCAGCCAAAACATCTTCACTGAAGCTTTCTTT.